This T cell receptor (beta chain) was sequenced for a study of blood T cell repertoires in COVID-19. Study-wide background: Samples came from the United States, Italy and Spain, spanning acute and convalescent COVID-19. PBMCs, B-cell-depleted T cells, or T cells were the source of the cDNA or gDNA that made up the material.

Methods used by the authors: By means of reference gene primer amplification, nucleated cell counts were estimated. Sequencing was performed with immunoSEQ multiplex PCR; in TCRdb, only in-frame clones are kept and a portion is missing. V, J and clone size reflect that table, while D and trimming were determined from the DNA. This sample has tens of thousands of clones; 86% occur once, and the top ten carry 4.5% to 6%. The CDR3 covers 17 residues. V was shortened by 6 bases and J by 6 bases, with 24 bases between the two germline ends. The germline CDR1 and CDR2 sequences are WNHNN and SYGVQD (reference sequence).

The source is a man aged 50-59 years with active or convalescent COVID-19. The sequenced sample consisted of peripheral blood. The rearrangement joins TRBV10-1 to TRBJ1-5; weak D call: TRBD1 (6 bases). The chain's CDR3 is CASSFPGTHIEGQPQHF. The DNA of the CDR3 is TGCGCCAGCAGCTTTCCCGGGACACATATAGAAGGTCAGCCCCAGCATTTT.